Shown below are 2 T cell receptor beta chains from a single sample sequenced in a study of patients and donors after allogeneic stem cell transplantation (dated by TCRdb to 2018 to 2021). The library was prepared using RT-PCR. Sequenced using a NextSeq 550. The raw public reads went through TCRdb reprocessing: fastp at Q25, MiXCR clone calling, in-frame beta chains kept. Identical CDR3 proteins give one entry, which carries the most common genes and DNA. In all, the sample holds roughly 4,500 distinct CDR3 sequences, and roughly 16% of those were seen once. Roughly 80% of the sample comes from the top ten. What was sequenced was blood, either unsorted or a sorted T cell fraction (not recorded which). The receptors derive from a human donor who was either an allogeneic HSCT recipient or a stem cell or donor lymphocyte infusion donor (not recorded which). It is not recorded whose cells these are; they may come from a transplant donor.

Written as DNA, the CDR3 is TGTGCCAGCCCTAGCGGGGACCCTCTTAACACCGGGGAGCTGTTTTTT. The encoded protein is CASPSGDPLNTGELFF. The chain has TRBV25-1 and TRBJ2-2; the match to TRBD2 covers 9 bases. Germline loops: CDR1 MGHDK, CDR2 SYGVNS. V dropped 8 bases and J dropped 2; count of bases not matched to a gene: 9. This CDR3 spans 16 amino acids.

This sequence joins TRBV5-1 and TRBJ2-5, with a tentative D call TRBD1 (5 bases). CDR3 length: 14 amino acids. The ends were cut back, 2 bases at V and 5 bases at J, with 13 bases in the middle. Per germline, CDR1 SGHRS and CDR2 YFSETQ. The CDR3 spells CASSFDHGAETQYF. CDR3 DNA sequence: TGCGCCAGCAGCTTCGATCATGGGGCGGAGACCCAGTACTTC. The full variable domain, its missing parts supplied by reference TRBV5-1 and TRBJ2-5, is KAGVTQTPRYLIKTRGQQVTLSCSPISGHRSVSWYQQTPGQGLQFLFEYFSETQRNKGNFPGRFSGRQFSNSRSEMNVSTLELGDSALYLCASSFDHGAETQYFGPGTRLLVL.